This T cell receptor (beta chain) was sequenced in a study of T cell responses to AZD1222 COVID-19 vaccine. Study-wide results and limits: Sampled repertoires all dated from after the peak T cell response. Among the donors, most were white British and more were female, and clonal diversity was possibly underestimated. A rise in Spike-specific TCR breadth and depth followed two AZD1222 doses.

About this clone: Its antigen remains unidentified.

Measured with immunoSEQ multiplex PCR; TCRdb has only the in-frame clones, and not every one. The sample has more than 150,000 clones, approximately 94% seen once. Second-dose timings of about 4 or about 12 weeks were pooled. This clonotype was sampled from an adult who received the AZD1222 COVID-19 vaccine. The source material was peripheral blood, sampled 28 days after the second AZD1222 dose.

CDR3 DNA sequence: TGTGCCACCAGCAGAGATCTGAGTAGGGGTGCTGGAAACACCATATATTTT. Protein sequence: CATSRDLSRGAGNTIYF. The chain is built from TRBV15 and TRBJ1-3, with D maybe TRBD1 (5 bases). There are 17 residues in the CDR3. Germline-derived CDR1 and CDR2 are LNHNV and YYDKDF (reference sequence). Deletions cut 0 bases from V and 2 bases from J, with 14 bases between.